The 18 T cell receptor beta chains below were found in one sample sequenced in a study of blood T cell repertoires in COVID-19. Only in-frame clones appear in the TCRdb table, and some are missing; sequencing was by immunoSEQ multiplex PCR. The sample carries more than 75,000 clones, about 84% recorded once. The sample consisted of peripheral blood. The receptor source for this set is a woman aged 70-85 years with acute or convalescent COVID-19.

The chain carries TRBV27 and TRBJ1-6; D not resolved. There are 14 residues in the CDR3. CDR1 MNHEY and CDR2 SMNVEV come from the germline V gene (reference sequence). V dropped 7 bases and J dropped 9 bases, with 16 bases sitting between them. The DNA for the CDR3 is TGTGCCAGCACCCTCGGCGGGTTTGGTTCACCCCTCCACTTT. Translating it yields CASTLGGFGSPLHF.

The chain uses TRBV2 and TRBJ1-5; 9 bases align to TRBD1. Germline trimming cut 6 bases from V and 6 bases from J; bases unmatched to any gene: 6. Germline-derived CDR1 and CDR2 are SNHLY and FYNNEI. This CDR3 region has 14 residues. The CDR3 DNA sequence: TGTGCCAGCAGCCGGGGACAGGGTATTCAGCCCCAGCATTTT. Residues: CASSRGQGIQPQHF.

The V call is TRBV29-1, the J call TRBJ1-1, with TRBD1 identical over 7 bases. The CDR3 has 14 amino acids. With 4 bases clipped from V and 3 bases from J, the junction kept 8 bases outside the gene matches. CDR1 and CDR2 from the germline V gene are SQVTM and ANQGSEA. This CDR3 is CSVVRGGGDTEAFF. CDR3 sequence (DNA): TGCAGCGTTGTAAGAGGGGGCGGCGACACTGAAGCTTTCTTT.

The rearrangement joins TRBV2 to TRBJ2-3; 11 bases map to TRBD2. V trimming: 4 bases; J trimming: 4 bases; junction bases outside the gene matches: 7. CDR1 and CDR2 from the germline V gene are SNHLY and FYNNEI. The CDR3 sequence is 16 residues long. The CDR3 loop is CASSVLAGGGADTQYF. CDR3 coding DNA: TGTGCCAGCAGTGTCCTAGCGGGGGGTGGGGCAGATACGCAGTATTTT.

The DNA of the CDR3 is TGTGCCAGCAGTTCTGCCGGACAGGGGAGGTTTGGGAATGGCTACACCTTC. It is translated as CASSSAGQGRFGNGYTF. The chain links TRBV28 to TRBJ1-2; TRBD1 agrees at 9 bases. Germline assignment: CDR1 MDHEN and CDR2 SYDVKM. CDR3 size: 17 residues. V gave up 4 bases and J gave up 6 bases; unmatched junction bases: 15.

V and J are TRBV7-2 and TRBJ1-1; D is possibly TRBD1 (6 bases). The V gene lost 3 bases and the J gene lost 4 bases, with 15 bases spanning the gap. The CDR3 is made up of 15 amino acids. CDR1 is SGHTA, CDR2 FQGNSA, per germline. This CDR3 is CASSFGGASRTEAFF. The CDR3 nucleotides are TGTGCCAGCAGCTTCGGGGGGGCGTCGCGCACTGAAGCTTTCTTT. Variable domain in full (rest from reference TRBV7-2 and TRBJ1-1): GAGVSQSPSNKVTEKGKDVELRCDPISGHTALYWYRQSLGQGLEFLIYFQGNSAPDKSGLPSDRFSAERTGGSVSTLTIQRTQQEDSAVYLCASSFGGASRTEAFFGQGTRLTVV.

The rearrangement joins TRBV5-1 to TRBJ2-7; 9 bases are shared with TRBD1. Unmatched junction bases numbered 5, after V lost 4 bases and J lost 6 bases. The germline gives CDR1 SGHRS, CDR2 YFSETQ. The CDR3 spans 13 residues. The CDR3 DNA reads as TGCGCCAGCAGCCCGACAGGGGGAGGCGAGCAGTACGTC. Protein product: CASSPTGGGEQYV.

The chain employs TRBV5-1 and TRBJ2-5; TRBD2 aligns across 7 bases. The ends lost 6 bases at V and 3 bases at J; junction bases unmatched: 17. Germline CDR1 SGHRS, CDR2 YFSETQ. This CDR3 has 17 residues. The CDR3 nucleotides read TGCGCCAGCACCCGCGGGAGAGTGAGGTCTGTTGAAGAGACCCAGTACTTC. This gives the protein CASTRGRVRSVEETQYF.

The rearrangement uses TRBV7-8 and TRBJ2-5, with D uncertain. V was pared by 0 bases and J by 2 bases, with 4 bases between. CDR1 SGHVS and CDR2 FQNEAQ come from the germline V gene. The CDR3 covers 13 residues. Written as DNA, the CDR3 is TGTGCCAGCAGCTTAGCCCCACAAGAGACCCAGTACTTC. Its protein product is CASSLAPQETQYF.

The chain employs TRBV7-9 and TRBJ2-5; weak D call: TRBD1 (5 bases). CDR1 and CDR2 (germline): SEHNR, FQNEAQ (reference sequence). This CDR3 comprises 17 residues. The V end lost 2 bases, the J end lost 2 bases, and 18 bases lay between the germline ends. The CDR3 protein is CASSLRFQDTSQETQYF. In nucleotides, the CDR3 is TGTGCCAGCAGCTTAAGGTTCCAGGACACCTCGCAAGAGACCCAGTACTTC.

This clone has only one observation. The rearrangement uses TRBV7-9 and TRBJ2-4; 7 bases are shared with TRBD2. With 1 base clipped from V and 12 bases from J, the junction kept 3 bases outside the gene matches. The germline V gene has CDR1 SEHNR and CDR2 FQNEAQ (reference sequence). This CDR3 is 12 amino acids long. The chain's CDR3 is CASSLEREGQYF. The DNA for the CDR3 is TGTGCCAGCAGCTTAGAGAGGGAGGGTCAGTACTTC.

This clone was seen once. The chain has TRBV29-1 and TRBJ2-1; D remains ambiguous. Germline assignment: CDR1 SQVTM and CDR2 ANQGSEA. Trimming took 6 bases from V and 14 from J, leaving 20 bases between them. The CDR3 covers 12 residues. CDR3 in DNA: TGCAGCGTCCCCGGTTTCAAAGAAGGAGAGTTCTTC. Encoded protein: CSVPGFKEGEFF.

The gene calls are TRBV28 and TRBJ1-5; D is ambiguous. Deletions cut 6 bases from V and 11 bases from J, with 23 bases between. This CDR3 spans 15 amino acids. Germline V gene lookup returns CDR1 MDHEN and CDR2 SYDVKM. CDR3 in amino acids: CASSLAAVAKMTQHF. DNA of the CDR3: TGTGCCAGCAGCCTTGCGGCTGTCGCGAAAATGACCCAGCATTTT.

The chain links TRBV24-1 to TRBJ2-5; 9 bases agree with TRBD1. Germline lookup yields CDR1 KGHDR and CDR2 SFDVKD. The junction had 15 bases not matched to a gene; V was cut back by 1 base and J by 4 bases. The CDR3 runs 19 residues. The CDR3: CATSDFIGIHGTGRETQYF. As DNA, the CDR3 is TGTGCCACCAGTGATTTTATCGGGATCCACGGGACAGGGAGAGAGACCCAGTACTTC.

This chain joins TRBV7-2 and TRBJ2-1, with TRBD1 as a possible D gene (6 bases). Trimming shortened V by 3 bases and J by 2 bases, and 11 bases separated the two germline ends. The CDR3 has 15 residues. CDR1 SGHTA and CDR2 FQGNSA come from the germline V gene. The CDR3 DNA follows: TGTGCCAGCAGCTTTGCCGGGACACCCTACAATGAGCAGTTCTTC. Translation gives CASSFAGTPYNEQFF.

The chain is built from TRBV7-2 and TRBJ2-3; 7 bases are a match to TRBD1. This CDR3 contains 17 residues. Trimming cost V 5 bases and J 2 bases; bases outside gene matches: 13. The germline CDR1 and CDR2 sequences are SGHTA and FQGNSA. The CDR3 here is CASSARQGHSNTDTQYF. The DNA of the CDR3 is TGTGCCAGCAGCGCCCGACAGGGCCATTCTAACACAGATACGCAGTATTTT.

The rearrangement uses TRBV28 and TRBJ2-2; 10 nucleotides agree with TRBD1. The germline gives CDR1 MDHEN, CDR2 SYDVKM. V trimming: 3 bases; J trimming: 4 bases; junction bases outside the gene matches: 5. This CDR3 has 16 residues. CDR3 sequence (DNA): TGTGCCAGCAGTTTTCCCGGGACAGGGGCCACCGGGGAGCTGTTTTTT. Translated, it gives CASSFPGTGATGELFF.

V gene TRBV11-2 combines with J gene TRBJ2-3; D gene unclear. Germline values: CDR1 SGHAT, CDR2 FQNNGV. With 3 bases removed from V and 3 bases from J, the gap between germline ends came to 13 bases. This CDR3 has 15 residues. In DNA form, the CDR3 reads TGTGCCAGCAGCTTTCGCGGTGCTGGGACAGATACGCAGTATTTT. It yields the protein CASSFRGAGTDTQYF.